These T cell receptor beta chains were read from a single sample in a study of CD8 T cells in Susac syndrome. In TCRdb, the immunoSEQ multiplex PCR reads were re-called with MiXCR into one record per CDR3 protein. The table lists roughly 220,000 distinct CDR3 sequences, approximately 94% of them singletons. Input material: CD4+ T cells from PBMCs. The receptor source for this set is a human donor with Susac syndrome. Both conserved end residues are part of each CDR3. Fields, in order: clone size, J gene, V gene, CDR3 protein. A clone size is listed for some rows: how often the clone was seen (once, few, many), or a class if it is expanded.

.,TRBJ1-1,TRBV7-9,CASSLAMREGTEAFF
.,TRBJ1-2,TRBV29-1,CSVEGGKGGYTF
once,TRBJ1-5,TRBV12-3/TRBV12-4,CASSPGTEIYSNQPQHF
.,TRBJ1-5,TRBV30,CAWSVLTGDQPQHF
.,TRBJ1-1,TRBV2,CASSEASTEAFF
.,TRBJ2-1,TRBV5-6,CASSLGRDRGFNEQFF
.,TRBJ2-7,TRBV9,CASSVEPTTYYEQYF
.,TRBJ2-4,TRBV7-2,CASSPGTGSNIQYF
few,TRBJ2-3,TRBV10-2,CASSEDRTSTDTQYF
.,TRBJ2-5,TRBV19,CASRSGTSGQETQYF
once,TRBJ2-7,TRBV5-1,CASSLSGQIGEQYF
.,TRBJ2-7,TRBV7-2,CASSLGGLAAYEQYF
.,TRBJ2-7,TRBV7-9,CASSSTAIDSYEQYF
.,TRBJ1-2,TRBV10-3,CAISSDGGYGYTF
.,TRBJ1-5,TRBV5-8,CASSPGQGFNQPQHF
.,TRBJ2-4,TRBV5-1,CASSVNGGNIQYF
.,TRBJ2-7,TRBV29-1,CSVERGPYEQYF
.,TRBJ1-2,TRBV7-2,CASSKTDSLYGYTF